This is a list of T cell receptor beta chains from one sample in a study of immune cell composition in non-small cell lung cancer. Libraries were prepared by immunoSEQ multiplex PCR; TCRdb keeps only in-frame clonotypes and omits some of them. This table has 6,000 to 8,500 clones, less than 80% appearing once. Sequencing used non-adjacent lung tissue. The source of these receptors is a human donor with non-small cell lung cancer. Both conserved end residues are part of each CDR3.

V gene	J gene	CDR3 length	CDR3 protein
TRBV9	TRBJ2-5	17	CASSGDTSGGSQETQYF
TRBV7-9	TRBJ2-7	15	CASSPGGGLAAEQYF
TRBV5-1	TRBJ2-2	15	CASSSRGQNTGELFF
TRBV11-2	TRBJ2-7	15	CASSPIYPQGGEQYF
TRBV5-1	TRBJ1-2	13	CASSLTGGGGYTF
TRBV19	TRBJ1-3	17	CASSSTTGGFTGNTIYF
TRBV10-2	TRBJ1-6	16	CASSVTGGAGNSPLHF
TRBV6-5	TRBJ1-3	14	CASSHPSSGNTIYF
TRBV28	TRBJ1-2	15	CASSSLGGVASGYTF
TRBV5-4	TRBJ1-5	13	CASSLYGAQPQHF
TRBV6-6	TRBJ2-5	14	CASSYDLFGETQYF
TRBV5-1	TRBJ1-4	15	CASTTSGATNEKLFF
TRBV5-4	TRBJ2-5	17	CASSPSRQREGRGTQYF
TRBV19	TRBJ2-5	15	CASSTTGKGGETQYF
TRBV5-1	TRBJ1-2	14	CASSPLDRGDGYTF
TRBV7-6	TRBJ2-7	15	CASSLKREGSYEQYF
TRBV7-8	TRBJ2-1	12	CASSPRAGTMFF
TRBV5-6	TRBJ2-7	16	CASSPTGTGRLYEQYF
TRBV11-1	TRBJ1-6	15	CASSPPTGSNSPLHF
TRBV18	TRBJ1-1	16	CASSGLGGTGNTEAFF
TRBV11-3	TRBJ1-2	16	CASSPRKGTADYGYTF
TRBV27	TRBJ1-4	16	CASSPRDGGVVEKLFF
TRBV27	TRBJ2-2	13	CASQEGRVGELFF
TRBV25-1	TRBJ1-5	12	CASSVGRQPQHF